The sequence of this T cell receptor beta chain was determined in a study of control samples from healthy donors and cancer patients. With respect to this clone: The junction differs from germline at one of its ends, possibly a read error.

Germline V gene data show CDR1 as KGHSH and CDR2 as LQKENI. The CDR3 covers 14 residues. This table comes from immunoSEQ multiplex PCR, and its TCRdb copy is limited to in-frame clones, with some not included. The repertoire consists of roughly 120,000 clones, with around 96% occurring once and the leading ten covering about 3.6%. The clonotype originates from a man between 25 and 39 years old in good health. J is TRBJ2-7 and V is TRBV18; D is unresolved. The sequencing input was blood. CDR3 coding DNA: TGTGCCAGCTCAGATATCACTGTCTCCCACGAGCAGTACTTC. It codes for CASSDITVSHEQYF. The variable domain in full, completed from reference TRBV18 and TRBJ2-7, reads NAGVMQNPRHLVRRRGQEARLRCSPMKGHSHVYWYRQLPEEGLKFMVYLQKENIIDESGMPKERFSAEFPKEGPSILRIQQVVRGDSAAYFCASSDITVSHEQYFGPGTRLTVT.